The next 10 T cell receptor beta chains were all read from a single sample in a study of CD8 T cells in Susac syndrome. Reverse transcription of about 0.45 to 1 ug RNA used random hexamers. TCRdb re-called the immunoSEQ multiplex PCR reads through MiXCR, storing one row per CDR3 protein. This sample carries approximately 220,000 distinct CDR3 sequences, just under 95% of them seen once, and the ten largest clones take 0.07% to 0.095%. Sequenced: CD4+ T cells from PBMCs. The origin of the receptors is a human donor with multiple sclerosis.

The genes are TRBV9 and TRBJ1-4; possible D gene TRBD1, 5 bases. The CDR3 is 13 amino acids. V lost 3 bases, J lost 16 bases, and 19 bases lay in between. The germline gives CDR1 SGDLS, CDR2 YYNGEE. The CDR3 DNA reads TGTGCCAGCAGCGAGAGTATGGGGGGAACACGGTTTTTT. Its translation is CASSESMGGTRFF.

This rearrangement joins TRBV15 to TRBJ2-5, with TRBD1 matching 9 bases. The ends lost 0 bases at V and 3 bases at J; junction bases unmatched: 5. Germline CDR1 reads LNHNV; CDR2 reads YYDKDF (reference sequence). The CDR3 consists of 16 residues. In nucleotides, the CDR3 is TGTGCCACCAGCAGAGACCAAAGACAGGGGGAAGAGACCCAGTACTTC. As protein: CATSRDQRQGEETQYF.

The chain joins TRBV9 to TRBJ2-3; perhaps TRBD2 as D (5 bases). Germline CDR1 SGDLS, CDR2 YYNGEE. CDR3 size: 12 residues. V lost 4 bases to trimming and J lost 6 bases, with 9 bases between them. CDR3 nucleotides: TGTGCCAGCAGCCCCCAGCGGGATACGCAGTATTTT. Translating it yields CASSPQRDTQYF.

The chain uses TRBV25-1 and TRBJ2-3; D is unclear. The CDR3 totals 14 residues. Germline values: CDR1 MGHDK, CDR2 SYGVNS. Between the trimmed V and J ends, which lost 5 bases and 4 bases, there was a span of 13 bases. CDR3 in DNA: TGTGCCAGCAGTCCGAAGCAGTGGCCAGATACGCAGTATTTT. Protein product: CASSPKQWPDTQYF.

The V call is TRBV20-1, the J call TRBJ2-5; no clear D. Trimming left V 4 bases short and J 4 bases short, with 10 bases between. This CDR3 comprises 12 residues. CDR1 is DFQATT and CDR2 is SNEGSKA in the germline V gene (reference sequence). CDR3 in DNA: TGCAGTGCTATGCGAGGTGGAGAGACCCAGTACTTC. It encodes CSAMRGGETQYF.

In DNA, the CDR3 is TGCAGTGCTAGAGCTTCCTCAGGGGCCAAAAACATTCAGTACTTC. This codes for CSARASSGAKNIQYF. V and J are TRBV20-1 and TRBJ2-4; D possibly corresponds to TRBD1 (5 bases). This CDR3 region has 15 residues. Trimming took 1 base from V and 1 from J, leaving 11 bases between them. Per germline, CDR1 DFQATT and CDR2 SNEGSKA (reference sequence).

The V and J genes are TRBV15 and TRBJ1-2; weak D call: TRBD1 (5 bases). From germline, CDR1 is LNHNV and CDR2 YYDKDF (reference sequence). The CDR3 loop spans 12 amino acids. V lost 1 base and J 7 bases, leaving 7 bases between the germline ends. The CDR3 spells CATSRAGFGYTF. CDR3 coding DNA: TGTGCCACCAGCAGAGCAGGGTTTGGCTACACCTTC.

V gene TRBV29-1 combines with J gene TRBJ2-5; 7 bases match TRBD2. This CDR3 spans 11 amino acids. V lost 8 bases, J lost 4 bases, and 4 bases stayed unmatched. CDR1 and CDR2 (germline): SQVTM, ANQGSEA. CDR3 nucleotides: TGCAGCAAAAGGGAGGGAGAGACCCAGTACTTC. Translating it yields CSKREGETQYF.

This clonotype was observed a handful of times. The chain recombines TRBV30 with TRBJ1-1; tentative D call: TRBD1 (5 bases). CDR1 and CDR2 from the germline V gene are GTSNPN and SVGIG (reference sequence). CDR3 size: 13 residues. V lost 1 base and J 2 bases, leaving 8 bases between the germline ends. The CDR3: CAWSAGTNTEAFF. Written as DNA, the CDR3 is TGTGCCTGGAGTGCCGGGACTAACACTGAAGCTTTCTTT.

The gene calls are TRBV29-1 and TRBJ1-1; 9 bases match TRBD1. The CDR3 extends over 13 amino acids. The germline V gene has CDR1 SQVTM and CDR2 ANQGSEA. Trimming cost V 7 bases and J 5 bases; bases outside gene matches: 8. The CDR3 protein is CSGSEGQGTEAFF. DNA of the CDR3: TGCAGCGGATCGGAGGGACAGGGTACTGAAGCTTTCTTT.